These T cell receptor beta chains were read from a single sample in a study of blood T cell repertoires in COVID-19. TCRdb keeps only in-frame clones here, not all; method: immunoSEQ multiplex PCR. Of some 130,000 clones in the sample, more than 60% are singletons; the top ten hold 1.9%. Sequenced: peripheral blood. The receptor source for this set is a woman aged 70-85 years with acute or convalescent COVID-19. Each CDR3 is given with its conserved first and last residue. A D gene is named only where the DNA matches it firmly. Clone size is stated in some rows and not others, as once, few, many or a class when expanded.

clone_size,j_call,d_call,v_call,cdr3_aa,cdr3_nt
-,TRBJ1-3,TRBD1,TRBV6-5,CASSTNTGGSDTIYF,TGTGCCAGCAGTACTAACACAGGGGGCAGTGACACCATATATTTT
-,TRBJ2-5,TRBD1,TRBV29-1,CSVNGQGVGETQYF,TGCAGCGTTAACGGGCAGGGGGTAGGAGAGACCCAGTACTTC
-,TRBJ2-4,-,TRBV5-1,CASSLGQVENIQYF,TGCGCCAGCAGCTTGGGACAGGTCGAAAACATTCAGTACTTC
-,TRBJ2-2,TRBD1,TRBV27,CASRIRDRGAGELFF,TGTGCCAGCAGGATCCGGGACAGGGGGGCCGGGGAGCTGTTTTTT
-,TRBJ2-7,-,TRBV12-3/TRBV12-4,CASSAAQGNEQYF,TGTGCCAGCAGCGCCGCCCAGGGAAACGAGCAGTACTTC
-,TRBJ1-1,-,TRBV29-1,CSVGGQSNTEAFF,TGCAGCGTTGGAGGACAGAGTAACACTGAAGCTTTCTTT
-,TRBJ2-1,-,TRBV19,CASSTSAGGVEQFF,-
-,TRBJ1-4,TRBD1,TRBV30,CAWRPGQASNEKLFF,TGTGCCTGGAGGCCAGGACAGGCCAGCAATGAAAAACTGTTTTTT
-,TRBJ2-7,TRBD2,TRBV7-2,CASRWTSVYEQYF,TGTGCCAGCAGATGGACTAGCGTCTACGAGCAGTACTTC
-,TRBJ1-2,-,TRBV6-5,CASSRGLGYGYTF,TGTGCCAGCAGCCGCGGGCTAGGGTATGGCTACACCTTC
-,TRBJ2-2,TRBD1,TRBV4-1,CASSPAPGQAVGELFF,TGCGCCAGCAGCCCCGCCCCGGGACAGGCGGTCGGGGAGCTGTTTTTT
-,TRBJ2-2,-,TRBV2,CASTMIQGTGELFF,TGTGCCAGCACCATGATACAGGGAACCGGGGAGCTGTTTTTT
-,TRBJ1-3,TRBD1,TRBV10-3,CAISTGQGEDTIYF,TGTGCCATCAGCACCGGACAGGGGGAGGACACCATATATTTT
-,TRBJ1-2,TRBD1,TRBV11-2,CASSHPTGAPNYGYTF,TGTGCCAGCAGCCACCCCACAGGGGCCCCTAACTATGGCTACACCTTC
once,TRBJ2-3,TRBD2,TRBV5-1,CASSLEAGGPADTQYF,TGCGCCAGCAGCTTGGAAGCGGGAGGGCCGGCAGATACGCAGTATTTT
-,TRBJ2-3,TRBD2,TRBV7-2,CASSLRGLAGGTDTQYF,TGTGCCAGCAGCTTAAGAGGGCTAGCGGGGGGGACGGATACGCAGTATTTT
few,TRBJ2-3,TRBD2,TRBV19,CASSIDSLAGAAGGTQYF,TGTGCCAGTAGTATAGATAGTCTAGCGGGAGCAGCGGGAGGTACGCAGTATTTT
-,TRBJ1-4,-,TRBV28,CATSSRGEKLFF,TGTGCCACCTCCTCCCGGGGAGAAAAACTGTTTTTT